This is a list of T cell receptor beta chains from one sample in a study of T cells in Graves' hyperthyroidism and ophthalmopathy. TCRdb independently ran MiXCR on the multiplex PCR reads; one entry per CDR3 protein. Counted here are a few hundred thousand distinct CDR3 sequences, more than 13% occurring once; the ten biggest clones make up about 30%. Sequencing was done on a sample of blood. The receptors shown here come from a woman in her 30s with Graves' hyperthyroidism. CDR3s include the opening cysteine and the closing phenylalanine or tryptophan. The order of the fields is V gene, clone size, D gene, J gene, CDR3 protein, CDR3 DNA. D genes are given only for firm matches. Not all rows give a size; the values are once, few, many and, for expanded clones, a class.

>TRBV20-1|many|-|TRBJ1-1
CSAIGLDIEAFF
TGCAGTGCTATTGGTCTGGACATTGAAGCTTTCTTT
>TRBV20-1|few|-|TRBJ1-5
CSAPKGSKEPQHF
TGCAGTGCTCCGAAGGGGTCCAAGGAGCCCCAGCATTTT
>TRBV5-1|few|TRBD1|TRBJ1-1
CASSPGGGDRGFGAFF
TGCGCCAGCAGCCCCGGTGGAGGGGACAGGGGGTTTGGAGCTTTCTTT
>TRBV24-1|few|TRBD2|TRBJ2-5
CATSDIKRDLGETQYF
TGTGCCACCAGTGACATCAAGCGGGATCTTGGAGAGACCCAGTACTTC
>TRBV12-3/TRBV12-4|many|TRBD1|TRBJ1-5
CASRQRQGNQPQHF
TGTGCCAGCAGACAAAGACAGGGGAATCAGCCCCAGCATTTT
>TRBV9|-|TRBD2|TRBJ2-2
CASTPSGKRELFF
TGTGCCAGCACCCCTAGCGGAAAGAGGGAGCTGTTTTTT
>TRBV5-4|-|-|TRBJ2-3
CASTSPVDTQYF
TGTGCCAGCACCTCCCCCGTAGATACGCAGTATTTT
>TRBV3-1|many|-|TRBJ2-7
CASSQVGHVRKYEQYF
TGTGCCAGCAGCCAAGTCGGCCACGTGCGAAAGTACGAGCAGTACTTC
>TRBV25-1|-|-|TRBJ1-4
CASSEAAEKLFF
TGTGCCAGCAGTGAGGCAGCAGAAAAACTGTTTTTT
>TRBV6-5|few|TRBD1|TRBJ1-2
CASITGGVNYGYTF
TGTGCCAGCATTACAGGGGGAGTAAACTATGGCTACACCTTC
>TRBV7-9|few|-|TRBJ2-5
CASSDLPGVMYF
TGTGCCAGCAGCGACTTGCCGGGAGTTATGTACTTC
>TRBV20-1|many|TRBD2|TRBJ2-1
CSARVPGGVGNEQFF
TGCAGTGCTAGAGTCCCGGGGGGAGTAGGGAATGAGCAGTTCTTC
>TRBV28|-|-|TRBJ2-1
CASSSPTGLSYNEQFF
TGTGCCAGCAGTTCGCCAACGGGACTTTCCTACAATGAGCAGTTCTTC
>TRBV2|many|TRBD1|TRBJ1-1
CASSLPPGQLNTEAFF
TGTGCCAGCAGTCTCCCACCGGGACAGCTGAACACTGAAGCTTTCTTT
>TRBV6-1|many|TRBD1|TRBJ2-7
CASSPRTGTGFNEQYF
TGTGCCAGCAGTCCACGGACAGGGACTGGTTTTAACGAGCAGTACTTC
>TRBV5-6|-|TRBD1|TRBJ2-7
CASSPRTGGSYEQYF
TGTGCCAGCAGCCCTAGGACAGGGGGATCCTACGAGCAGTACTTC
>TRBV7-2|few|-|TRBJ1-4
CASSSDPPPGHKLFF
TGTGCCAGCAGCTCCGACCCCCCCCCAGGCCACAAACTGTTTTTT
>TRBV6-1|few|TRBD2|TRBJ2-1
CASSEVTGGPYNEQFF
TGTGCCAGCAGTGAAGTAACGGGAGGCCCCTACAATGAGCAGTTCTTC
>TRBV27|many|TRBD2|TRBJ2-3
CASSKNGLAGSSTDTQYF
TGTGCCAGCAGCAAAAACGGACTAGCGGGAAGCAGCACAGATACGCAGTATTTT
>TRBV2|many|-|TRBJ2-1
CASCPGSAYNEQFF
TGTGCCAGCTGCCCGGGAAGCGCCTACAATGAGCAGTTCTTC
>TRBV18|many|-|TRBJ1-3
CASSPGSSGNTIYF
TGTGCCAGCTCACCAGGGAGCTCTGGAAACACCATATATTTT
>TRBV4-1|-|-|TRBJ2-7
CASSQLGRAYEQYF
TGCGCCAGCAGCCAACTTGGACGGGCCTACGAGCAGTACTTC
>TRBV12-3/TRBV12-4|many|-|TRBJ2-2
CASSRVTVNTGELFF
TGTGCCAGCAGCCGCGTGACAGTGAACACCGGGGAGCTGTTTTTT
>TRBV20-1|many|TRBD1|TRBJ2-1
CSANRGSRYNEQFF
TGCAGTGCCAACAGGGGGTCTAGGTACAATGAGCAGTTCTTC
>TRBV6-1|few|TRBD1|TRBJ2-5
CASSRTGGYQETQYF
TGTGCCAGCAGTCGGACAGGGGGGTACCAAGAGACCCAGTACTTC
>TRBV6-1|many|-|TRBJ1-4
CASSPMWGDEKLFF
TGTGCCAGCAGTCCTATGTGGGGAGATGAAAAACTGTTTTTT
>TRBV9|few|-|TRBJ2-1
CASSVEGGSVYNEQFF
TGTGCCAGCAGCGTAGAGGGGGGGAGTGTTTACAATGAGCAGTTCTTC
>TRBV28|-|-|TRBJ1-3
CASRTTGKNTIYF
TGTGCCAGCCGAACAACAGGGAAAAACACCATATATTTT
>TRBV5-1|-|-|TRBJ1-1
CASSLDVTPNTEAFF
TGCGCCAGCAGCTTGGATGTGACCCCGAACACTGAAGCTTTCTTT
>TRBV7-8|-|-|TRBJ2-1
CASSSRRSSKADNEQFF
TGTGCCAGCAGCTCTCGGAGGTCTTCGAAAGCCGACAATGAGCAGTTCTTC
>TRBV27|many|-|TRBJ2-7
CASSPQGVGGHNEQYF
TGTGCCAGCAGTCCACAAGGGGTAGGGGGGCACAACGAGCAGTACTTC
>TRBV7-2|many|TRBD2|TRBJ2-1
CASKIAGGLSYNEQFF
TGTGCCAGTAAAATAGCGGGAGGGCTCTCCTACAATGAGCAGTTCTTC
>TRBV20-1|-|TRBD2|TRBJ2-1
CSAYLAGAEQFF
TGCAGTGCTTATTTAGCGGGAGCTGAGCAGTTCTTC
>TRBV19|-|TRBD2|TRBJ2-1
CASSIGIAGGYEQFF
TGTGCCAGTAGTATAGGGATAGCGGGAGGATATGAGCAGTTCTTC
>TRBV19|-|-|TRBJ1-5
CASSISSAGSNQPQHF
TGTGCCAGTAGTATATCTTCGGCAGGGAGCAATCAGCCCCAGCATTTT
>TRBV7-6|few|-|TRBJ2-7
CASSPGTPGQSYEQYF
TGTGCCAGCAGCCCCGGGACGCCCGGTCAGTCCTACGAGCAGTACTTC
>TRBV30|many|TRBD1|TRBJ1-1
CACATGGSGVEAFF
TGTGCCTGCGCTACAGGGGGCTCAGGGGTTGAAGCTTTCTTT
>TRBV4-2|-|-|TRBJ1-5
CASSPLEGQPQHF
TGTGCCAGCAGCCCCCTTGAGGGACAGCCCCAGCATTTT
>TRBV30|-|-|TRBJ2-5
CAWSNGRNFMETQYF
TGTGCCTGGAGTAATGGTAGGAACTTTATGGAGACCCAGTACTTC
>TRBV5-6|-|-|TRBJ1-4
CASSFGLQEGNEKLFF
TGTGCCAGCAGCTTTGGTTTGCAGGAGGGTAATGAAAAACTGTTTTTT
>TRBV28|few|-|TRBJ2-5
CASLTGGGETQYF
TGTGCCAGCTTAACAGGGGGAGGGGAGACCCAGTACTTC
>TRBV5-1|few|TRBD2|TRBJ2-5
CASSRSGSAETQYF
TGCGCCAGCAGTAGAAGCGGGAGCGCGGAGACCCAGTACTTC
>TRBV5-1|-|TRBD1|TRBJ1-1
CASSWGDRADEAFF
TGCGCCAGCAGCTGGGGGGACAGGGCGGATGAAGCTTTCTTT
>TRBV2|once|-|TRBJ1-1
CASSSVPGENTEAFF
TGTGCCAGCAGTTCCGTCCCTGGGGAGAACACTGAAGCTTTCTTT
>TRBV6-5|many|-|TRBJ2-1
CASSYSWTASFGYNEQFF
TGTGCCAGCAGTTACTCTTGGACAGCCAGTTTTGGTTACAATGAGCAGTTCTTC
>TRBV12-3/TRBV12-4|many|TRBD2|TRBJ2-5
CASSSLAGGPGETQYF
TGTGCCAGCAGTTCCTTAGCGGGAGGGCCGGGGGAGACCCAGTACTTC
>TRBV28|many|-|TRBJ1-2
CASRISLANYGYTF
TGTGCCAGCAGGATCAGTCTAGCTAACTATGGCTACACCTTC
>TRBV7-9|few|TRBD1|TRBJ2-1
CASSFGTGVNNEQFF
TGTGCCAGCAGCTTCGGGACAGGGGTTAACAATGAGCAGTTCTTC
>TRBV24-1|-|-|TRBJ2-3
CATSEPRGPTDTQYF
TGTGCCACCAGTGAACCGCGGGGACCCACAGATACGCAGTATTTT
>TRBV6-1|few|-|TRBJ2-5
CASSERAGQETQYF
TGTGCCAGCAGTGAAAGGGCAGGACAAGAGACCCAGTACTTC
>TRBV20-1|many|-|TRBJ1-5
CSARVLGTSNQPQHF
TGCAGTGCTAGGGTACTCGGGACATCTAATCAGCCCCAGCATTTT
>TRBV28|-|TRBD2|TRBJ2-1
CASSLLPGTSGPYYNEQFF
TGTGCCAGCAGTTTATTGCCCGGGACTAGCGGACCCTACTACAATGAGCAGTTCTTC
>TRBV18|many|-|TRBJ2-7
CASSPPSLSYEQYF
TGTGCCAGCTCGCCCCCGTCTCTTTCCTACGAGCAGTACTTC
>TRBV30|many|TRBD1|TRBJ1-1
CAWRGTGRSTEAFF
TGTGCCTGGAGGGGGACAGGACGAAGCACTGAAGCTTTCTTT
>TRBV7-9|few|TRBD2|TRBJ2-5
CASSLTVYGTSGKETQYF
TGTGCCAGCAGCTTGACGGTTTACGGGACTAGCGGGAAGGAGACCCAGTACTTC
>TRBV6-1|-|-|TRBJ1-4
CATGFGLEKLFF
TGTGCCACGGGGTTTGGACTGGAAAAACTGTTTTTT
>TRBV30|many|TRBD2|TRBJ2-7
CAWSQRLAGVSYEQYF
TGTGCCTGGAGCCAAAGACTAGCGGGAGTATCCTACGAGCAGTACTTC
>TRBV27|few|-|TRBJ1-6
CASSLGGYSPLHF
TGTGCCAGCAGTTTAGGGGGGTATTCACCCCTCCACTTT
>TRBV11-2|many|TRBD2|TRBJ2-5
CASTRGRVPEQETQYF
TGTGCCAGCACCCGAGGGAGGGTACCGGAGCAAGAGACCCAGTACTTC